The T cell receptor (beta chain) under discussion was sequenced for a study of cytomegalovirus exposure and HLA in healthy donors. Overall study: The study's early data release held 75 million to 95 million unique TCRs from HLA-typed donors. Study-wide points: A classifier reportedly called cytomegalovirus status with high sensitivity and specificity. In a later analysis, a missense DCLRE1C variant was linked to TCR beta V- and J-gene trimming.

In the case of this clone: Its antigen is as yet unknown. The junction does not match germline at one end; this may be a read error.

Researchers ran the PCR with 60 Vbeta and 13 Jbeta primers. Repertoires were generated with immunoSEQ multiplex PCR, while TCRdb's copy carries only in-frame clones and drops some. The table has under 200,000 clones, around 74% seen once. CDR3 length: 15 residues. Germline V gives CDR1 MNHEY, CDR2 SMNVEV (reference sequence). V usage is TRBV27 and J usage is TRBJ2-7; tentative D call: TRBD1 (6 bases). Sequencing input: PBMCs. This clonotype originated in a female donor in good health and CMV-seronegative. The CDR3 nucleotides are TGTGCCGGCAGTTTTGACGCCAGGGGCTCCTACGAGCAGTACTTC. It specifies CAGSFDARGSYEQYF.